The text below deals with one T cell receptor (beta chain). The data originate from a study of blood T cell repertoires in COVID-19. The germline CDR1 and CDR2 sequences are MNHNY and SVGAGI (reference sequence). Between the trimmed V and J ends, which lost 5 bases and 3 bases, there was a span of 13 bases. This CDR3 spans 14 amino acids. TCRdb's copy holds only in-frame clones and misses some; the assay was immunoSEQ multiplex PCR. The data show approximately 77,000 clones, with 70% to 80% seen just once and roughly 15% held by the top ten. The chain joins TRBV6-6 to TRBJ1-1; D is perhaps TRBD1 (5 bases). The sample comprised peripheral blood. The receptor's source is a man in his 70s with active or convalescent COVID-19. DNA of the CDR3: TGTGCCAGCAGTAGGGGCGGAGGGGACACTGAAGCTTTCTTT. This sequence encodes CASSRGGGDTEAFF.